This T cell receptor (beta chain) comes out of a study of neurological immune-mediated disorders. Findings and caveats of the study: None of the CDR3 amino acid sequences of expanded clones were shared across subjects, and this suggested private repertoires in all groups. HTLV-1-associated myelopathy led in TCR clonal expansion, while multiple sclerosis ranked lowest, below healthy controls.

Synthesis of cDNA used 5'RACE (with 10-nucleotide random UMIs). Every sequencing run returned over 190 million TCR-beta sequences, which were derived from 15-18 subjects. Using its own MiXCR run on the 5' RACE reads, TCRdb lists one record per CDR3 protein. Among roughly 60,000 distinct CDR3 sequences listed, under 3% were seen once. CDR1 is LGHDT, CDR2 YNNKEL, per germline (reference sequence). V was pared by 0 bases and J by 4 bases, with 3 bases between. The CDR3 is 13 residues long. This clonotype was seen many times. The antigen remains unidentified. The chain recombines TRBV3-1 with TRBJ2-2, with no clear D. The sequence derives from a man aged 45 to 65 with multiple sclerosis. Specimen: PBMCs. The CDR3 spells CASSQEPTGELFF. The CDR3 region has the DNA TGTGCCAGCAGCCAAGAGCCCACCGGGGAGCTGTTTTTT.